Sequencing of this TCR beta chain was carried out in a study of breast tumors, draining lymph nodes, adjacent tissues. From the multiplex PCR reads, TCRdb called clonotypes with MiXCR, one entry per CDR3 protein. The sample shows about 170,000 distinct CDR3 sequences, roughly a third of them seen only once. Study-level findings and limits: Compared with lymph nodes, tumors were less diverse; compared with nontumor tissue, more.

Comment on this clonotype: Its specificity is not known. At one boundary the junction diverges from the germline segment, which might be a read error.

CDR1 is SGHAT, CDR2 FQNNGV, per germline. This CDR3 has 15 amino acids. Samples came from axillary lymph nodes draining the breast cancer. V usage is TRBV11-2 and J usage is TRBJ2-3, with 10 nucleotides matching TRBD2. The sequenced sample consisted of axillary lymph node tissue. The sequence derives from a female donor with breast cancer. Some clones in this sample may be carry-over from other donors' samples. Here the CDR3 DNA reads TGTGCCGGCAGCGTTCTAGCGGGAGCACCAGATACGCAGTATTTT. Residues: CAGSVLAGAPDTQYF.